This T cell receptor (beta chain) was sequenced in a study of cytomegalovirus exposure and HLA in healthy donors (dated by TCRdb to between 2016 and 2019). Context from the whole study: According to an earlier analysis of 587 of the donors, some 170 million T cells yielded 117 million unique TCR beta sequences and about 300 Gb of sequence data. All discovery cohort repertoires had been generated using a single sequencing platform. Typing coverage varied by locus: 629-630 donors for A, B, C, DRB1 and DQB1; about 520 for DQA1; about 570 for DPA1; around 490 for DPB1. A later genetic analysis used genome-wide SNP genotypes for 398 of the 666 donors, treating that subset as a discovery cohort. In an earlier analysis of 500 to 650 of the donors, high-throughput TCR beta sequencing was used to judge whether each TCR beta V gene segment behaved as functional or pseudogenic. Among roughly 400 genotyped donors of the cohort, an average of roughly 230,000 unique TCR beta nucleotide sequences was sequenced per donor, of which 15% to 20% were non-productive. Of the roughly 400 genotyped donors, about 84% fell in the genetic ancestry cluster associated with self-reported Caucasian donors. To predict cytomegalovirus infection status, the study combined high-throughput TCR immunosequencing, statistical association of individual TCRs with disease status, and machine learning. The study was designed to test whether signatures of past pathogen exposure could be identified by cataloging public T cell receptors. Donor age, sex, ethnicity and CMV serostatus were collected together with the repertoire data. A later analysis re-analyzed previously published TCR beta repertoires from about 600 donors and added high-resolution HLA genotyping to study TCR occurrence patterns. Four to six DR-DQ haplotypes were handled as single units for association and clustering because linkage in the cohort was strong. Approximately 330 gigabases of sequencing data and around 85 million unique TCR sequences made up an early release that covered under 750 HLA-typed donors. In addition to the first cohort of 500 to 850 subjects, a separate validation cohort of approximately 130 different subjects was used. Rather than using new phenotypic data, the later analysis identified candidate immune exposures from TCR beta sequences and from how often those sequences occurred across donors. The T cell repertoires of 550 to 850 subjects were profiled by immunosequencing and related to cytomegalovirus serostatus. Both class I and class II loci were covered by HLA typing, at four-digit resolution. Findings and caveats that apply to the study as a whole: When HLA alleles, especially DR and DQ, strongly co-occurred, TCR associations were difficult to assign to individual alleles. A cluster of highly shared sequence variants was judged likely to be a technical artifact of the sequencing pipeline. In a later genetic analysis, fewer N-insertions in productive TCRs were reported among donors in an Asian-associated ancestry cluster than the roughly 700-donor mean. Compared with equally common non-associated chains, HLA-associated TCR beta chains in a later analysis were more clonally expanded and had lower generation probabilities. In a later analysis, around 17,000 TCR beta sequences were associated with specific HLA alleles at a false discovery rate of 0.05. Presence/absence analyses assumed roughly uniform sequencing depth across donors, an assumption that may not hold. In vitro tests confirmed that a few of the cytomegalovirus-associated TCR beta chains recognize cytomegalovirus antigens. The study listed approximately 160 TCR beta chains as associated with cytomegalovirus. Linkage disequilibrium might explain the correlated functional status among segregating V segments, but an unknown experimental factor could not be excluded. CMV serostatus was the only immune exposure information available for the cohort. The 87-base-pair reads could not distinguish some IMGT-functional V segments, including TRBV6-2 and TRBV6-3, so those segments were excluded. A further reported finding was that TCR beta sequences accurately predicted the HLA-A and HLA-B alleles for most subjects in the first cohort. An association between a missense DCLRE1C variant and V-gene and J-gene trimming of TCR beta chains was found in a later genetic analysis and replicated in an independent cohort. Some 16 rarely observed V segments, including chromosome 9 orphons, were excluded from the earlier analysis of several hundred of the donors because counts were too low. Because some donors lacked HLA typing at each locus, the association tests relied only on the typed subset. Only TCR beta chains were sequenced in this cohort, and the absence of alpha or paired-chain data limited detectable features. Most TCR sequences were seen in very few donors, while some public TCRs were found in many individuals. It was suggested by the authors that the approach could potentially be generalized to other disease states and immunological phenotypes. An earlier analysis of approximately 540 of the donors showed that most TCR beta V segments appeared in productive rearrangements either about 90% or about 30% of the time, which broadly matched IMGT annotations. The classifier was reported to diagnose cytomegalovirus status with high specificity and sensitivity in both the original cohort and the validation cohort. In a later analysis, TCR association rates were found to vary across HLA loci, with the most associated TCRs seen for DRB1 alleles and the fewest for HLA-C alleles. A later analysis found that most CMV-associated TCR beta chains appeared HLA-restricted, with HLA associations seemingly driven largely by CMV exposure. Several of the top co-occurrence clusters appeared to be linked to parvovirus B19, influenza, CMV and Epstein-Barr virus, according to a later analysis.

According to the germline V gene, CDR1 reads SQVTM and CDR2 reads ANQGSEA. V is pruned by 3 bases and J by 5 bases, leaving 8 bases of the junction without a gene match. The CDR3 starts with the cysteine, ends with the phenylalanine, and has 15 residues. Just CDR3 DNA is preserved here, 45 bases in frame from base 1. The cohort consisted of 650 to 700 healthy bone marrow donors. At the time of sampling, all cohort members were nominally healthy, though unrecorded immune exposures were likely present. The donor was CMV seronegative and was included in the group of hundreds of seronegative cohort members. Every donor gave a peripheral blood sample, and the peripheral blood mononuclear cells from that sample were used for TCR beta sequencing. The Qiagen DNeasy Blood Extraction Kit was used to extract genomic DNA from the blood cell samples. A word on this clone: Its antigen target is currently unknown. Base quality data are lacking; no much larger clone is found one base away.

Libraries were constructed by the immunoSEQ multiplex PCR assay. For the multiplex PCR, a mixture combining 60 forward primers for TCR Vbeta segments and 13 reverse primers for TCR Jbeta segments was used. Amplification of the CDR3 region of rearranged TCR beta genes was performed with a multiplex PCR assay on genomic DNA. The amplified TCR beta libraries were sequenced on the Illumina HiSeq System as 87-base-pair reads. On the study's bioinformatics: In a later analysis, tens of millions of unique TCR beta chains were counted across the 690 or so repertoires, and roughly 11 million of these chains were shared by at least two donors. Raw reads were error-corrected and collapsed into unique sequences by a nearest-neighbor algorithm in which closely related sequences were merged to remove PCR and sequencing errors. V, D and J gene segments were assigned by aligning CDR3 sequences to IMGT reference sequences. For a sequence to be retained, a match of at least six nucleotides was required to both a V gene segment and a J gene segment. A rearrangement was called productive if the CDR3 had no stop codons and remained in frame with V and J, and every other rearrangement was called non-productive. Following IMGT convention, CDR3 was defined as the stretch from the second conserved V-encoded cysteine to the conserved J-encoded phenylalanine. Sequences without an unambiguous match to a single V gene segment were excluded from the earlier analysis of approximately 600 of the donors. An earlier analysis of 587 of the donors called V segments functional above 56.7% productive rearrangements and segregating when the between-donor standard deviation exceeded 5%. To diagnose cytomegalovirus status from the catalog of TCR beta chain sequences, a statistical classification framework was built. V and J gene assignment, in a later analysis, came from comparing TCR nucleotide sequences with IMGT/GENE-DB human TR gene sequences. The TCRdist pipeline was used in a later analysis to assign CDR3 sequences and most-parsimonious VDJ recombination scenarios. In a later analysis, each TCR beta chain was defined by its CDR3 amino acid sequence together with its V-gene family, and reads lacking a unique V-gene family were excluded. In a later analysis, around 600 highly shared, low-generation-probability nucleotide sequences were removed to address suspected cross-contamination and a sequencing artifact. In a later analysis, a clonal expansion index was calculated for each public chain from normalized within-repertoire ranks of inferred template counts. In a later analysis, generation probabilities were computed using a VDJ recombination model fitted to out-of-frame rearrangements, and the results were checked against IGoR. In a later analysis, hypergeometric tests were used to score TCR-TCR, TCR-HLA and TCR-CMV co-occurrence, with a repertoire-size bias correction applied to TCR pairs. A later analysis estimated false discovery rates by permuting HLA or CMV assignments 20 times. A later analysis grouped co-occurring TCRs with DBSCAN, adding TCRdist sequence similarity when clustering within HLA-allele-positive subsets. Repertoires with fewer than 30,000 or more than 120,000 public chains were left out of co-occurrence clustering, as were about five repertoires with anomalous nucleotide sharing. Entries here come from immuneACCESS through TCRdb and include only in-frame sequences with V and J called. Some clones fail to appear in such tables; in the studies checked, an unresolved V gene covers under half of the shortfall, and the cause of the remainder is unknown. That table gives V, J and clone size, and the DNA gave D and trimming. Here the sample has 90,000 to 110,000 clones; roughly three quarters occur a single time. Roughly 3.2% of the sample lies in the top ten.

The chain joins TRBV29-1 to TRBJ2-5; 11 nucleotides in the junction match TRBD2. The sequenced material came from PBMCs. This TCR was recovered from a man younger than 40 in good health and CMV-seronegative. CDR3 protein: CSVEGGLAVRETQYF. In nucleotide form, the sequence is TGCAGCGTTGAGGGGGGACTAGCGGTTAGGGAGACCCAGTACTTC.